Presented here are 26 T cell receptor beta chains from one specimen sequenced in a study of beta chain features in type 1 diabetes. Expressed TCRB transcripts were sequenced, since all the RNA that had been isolated was reverse transcribed. Measured with immunoSEQ multiplex PCR; TCRdb has only the in-frame clones, and not every one. The top ten hold less than 3% of the sample, which has 150,000 or so clones, just over 9% seen once. Material: central memory CD4+ T cells from blood. Source of these receptors: a woman under 30 in good health.

This clone was counted between two and nine times. Here the CDR3 reads CASSVLPMPQETQYF. The CDR3 region has the DNA TGCGCCAGCAGCGTCCTACCAATGCCTCAAGAGACCCAGTACTTC. The rearrangement links TRBV5-1 to TRBJ2-5; D is undetermined. Between the trimmed V and J ends, which lost 4 bases and 2 bases, there was a span of 15 bases. The CDR3 covers 15 residues. The V gene's germline CDR1 is SGHRS and CDR2 YFSETQ.

The chain employs TRBV4-1 and TRBJ1-4, with TRBD1 as a possible D gene (5 bases). Germline values: CDR1 MGHRA, CDR2 YSYEKL. Trimming removed 0 bases from V and 4 bases from J, with 12 bases in between. CDR3 length: 16 amino acids. DNA for the CDR3: TGCGCCAGCAGCCAAGATTCTCGACAGAATAATGAAAAACTGTTTTTT. This codes for CASSQDSRQNNEKLFF.

This clone came up a few times. At the DNA level, this CDR3 is encoded by other sequences in the same sample as well. V and J are TRBV9 and TRBJ1-3; 8 bases are a match to TRBD1. The CDR3 sequence is 15 residues long. Germline V gene lookup returns CDR1 SGDLS and CDR2 YYNGEE. J was trimmed by 1 base and V by 2 bases; bases with no gene match: 2. CDR3 sequence reads: CASSVTGGSGNTIYF. DNA for the CDR3: TGTGCCAGCAGCGTTACAGGGGGATCTGGAAACACCATATATTTT.

This clone was observed a few times. The gene calls are TRBV30 and TRBJ1-4; D is undetermined. This CDR3 contains 15 residues. Germline values: CDR1 GTSNPN, CDR2 SVGIG (reference sequence). The germline V and J ends were trimmed by 4 bases and 7 bases, with 19 bases remaining between them. The CDR3 DNA reads as TGTGCCTGGACCCGAGAGACGGCGGGAAGTGAAAAACTGTTTTTT. Protein sequence: CAWTRETAGSEKLFF.

This clone came up a few times. V usage is TRBV9 and J usage is TRBJ1-5; maybe TRBD1 (6 bases). CDR1 and CDR2 (germline): SGDLS, YYNGEE. The CDR3 extends over 14 amino acids. V was trimmed by 3 bases and J by 9 bases, leaving 16 bases between them. The CDR3 protein is CASSEGQGLTPQHF. CDR3 coding DNA: TGTGCCAGCAGCGAGGGGCAGGGGCTAACGCCCCAGCATTTT.

A few counts support this clone. V and J are TRBV9 and TRBJ1-1, with D unresolved. The length of the CDR3 is 13 residues. V was pared by 2 bases and J by 5 bases, with 10 bases between. Germline V gene lookup returns CDR1 SGDLS and CDR2 YYNGEE. This chain's CDR3 is CASSVQVGTEAFF. The CDR3 DNA sequence: TGTGCCAGCAGCGTTCAGGTTGGAACTGAAGCTTTCTTT.

This clone came up a few times. The chain recombines TRBV6-1 with TRBJ1-1; a possible D gene is TRBD1 (5 bases). This CDR3 contains 18 residues. Germline V CDR1 and CDR2: MNHNS, SASEGT. Deletions cut 2 bases from V and 3 bases from J, with 22 bases between. The CDR3 region has the DNA TGTGCCAGCAGTGAAAGGGCTGGGGGGGGAAGGTGGGACACTGAAGCTTTCTTT. Translation: CASSERAGGGRWDTEAFF.

This clone was found a few times. The chain is built from TRBV10-3 and TRBJ1-1; 10 bases fit TRBD1. The CDR3 has 14 residues. Germline CDR1 and CDR2: ENHRY and SYGVKD. Trimming cost V 7 bases and J 5 bases; bases outside gene matches: 7. CDR3 loop: CAITPGTGDTEAFF. CDR3 coding DNA: TGTGCCATCACTCCCGGGACAGGGGATACTGAAGCTTTCTTT.

The chain has TRBV29-1 and TRBJ1-1, with a weak D call TRBD1 (5 bases). V was clipped by 5 bases and J by 5 bases, with 21 bases between them. The germline V gene has CDR1 SQVTM and CDR2 ANQGSEA. This CDR3 region has 15 residues. The CDR3 region is CSVLGLVDGGTEAFF. In nucleotides, the CDR3 is TGCAGCGTTCTGGGGCTAGTGGATGGTGGAACTGAAGCTTTCTTT.

This clone was detected a few times. This chain joins TRBV9 and TRBJ2-7; weak D call: TRBD2 (6 bases). The CDR3 spans 14 residues. V was shortened by 4 bases and J by 7 bases, with 18 bases between the two germline ends. Germline V gene lookup returns CDR1 SGDLS and CDR2 YYNGEE. CDR3 sequence: CASSPGTYEGEQYF. CDR3 in DNA: TGTGCCAGCAGCCCCGGGACTTATGAGGGAGAGCAGTACTTC.

This chain uses TRBV29-1 with TRBJ1-2, with D uncertain. Trimming pared 2 bases from V and 0 bases from J, leaving 7 bases between. CDR1 is SQVTM, CDR2 ANQGSEA, per germline. This CDR3 comprises 13 residues. CDR3 nucleotides: TGCAGCGTTGAAAAGGAGACTAACTATGGCTACACCTTC. This sequence encodes CSVEKETNYGYTF.

This clone came up a few times. The chain links TRBV5-1 to TRBJ1-6; maybe TRBD1 (5 bases). The length of the CDR3 is 15 residues. V lost 1 base, J lost 7 bases, and 12 bases lay in between. Germline CDR1 is SGHRS and CDR2 is YFSETQ. As DNA, the CDR3 is TGCGCCAGCAGCTTGTGGGGCGAACGCAATTCACCCCTCCACTTT. Translation gives CASSLWGERNSPLHF.

The CDR3 loop is CASSREQGSKTGNTIYF. CDR3 nucleotides: TGTGCCAGCAGCCGAGAACAGGGGTCCAAAACTGGAAACACCATATATTTT. This rearrangement joins TRBV4-2 to TRBJ1-3, with TRBD1 identical over 7 bases. The CDR3 runs 17 residues. V lost 4 bases, J lost 2 bases, and 11 bases stayed unmatched. Germline CDR1 LGHNA, CDR2 YNFKEQ.

The chain recombines TRBV6-5 with TRBJ2-3, with a tentative D call TRBD1 (5 bases). Trimming took off 4 bases at V and 1 base at J, with 9 bases between the two ends. This CDR3 spans 14 amino acids. Germline values: CDR1 MNHEY, CDR2 SVGAGI. The CDR3 bases are TGTGCCAGCAGTTTACGACAGCGCACAGATACGCAGTATTTT. It yields the protein CASSLRQRTDTQYF.

The chain combines TRBV2 with TRBJ2-1, with TRBD2 matching 7 bases. This CDR3 region has 16 residues. Trimming removed 6 bases from V and 8 bases from J; junction bases left unmatched: 16. Per the germline V gene, CDR1 is SNHLY and CDR2 is FYNNEI. CDR3 amino acids: CASSQRSGLVLDEQFF. In nucleotides, the CDR3 is TGTGCCAGCAGCCAAAGATCAGGACTAGTTTTGGATGAGCAGTTCTTC.

This clone was seen a handful of times. V gene TRBV15 combines with J gene TRBJ2-3; D ambiguous. V was clipped by 3 bases and J by 2 bases, with 6 bases between them. Germline assignment: CDR1 LNHNV and CDR2 YYDKDF (reference sequence). The CDR3 is 13 residues long. CDR3 nucleotide sequence: TGTGCCACCAGCAGTAGTTTCACAGATACGCAGTATTTT. Translated, it gives CATSSSFTDTQYF.

Only a few counts were recorded for this clone. The gene calls are TRBV18 and TRBJ2-7, with D possibly matching TRBD2 (7 bases). This CDR3 region has 17 residues. In germline, CDR1 is KGHSH, CDR2 LQKENI. Trimming pared 3 bases from V and 0 bases from J, leaving 18 bases between. CDR3 bases: TGTGCCAGCTCACCTCCCTCCACGGGGGGACACTCCTACGAGCAGTACTTC. Amino acids: CASSPPSTGGHSYEQYF. The full variable domain, with the rest looked up from reference TRBV18 and TRBJ2-7, is NAGVMQNPRHLVRRRGQEARLRCSPMKGHSHVYWYRQLPEEGLKFMVYLQKENIIDESGMPKERFSAEFPKEGPSILRIQQVVRGDSAAYFCASSPPSTGGHSYEQYFGPGTRLTVT.

This clone was detected a few times. The J gene is TRBJ2-3, the V gene TRBV7-3; perhaps TRBD1 as D (5 bases). The CDR3 spans 14 residues. V was shortened by 2 bases and J by 2 bases, with 8 bases between the two germline ends. Germline V CDR1 and CDR2: SGHTA, FQGTGA. This chain's CDR3 is CASSLSRDTDTQYF. The CDR3 nucleotides are TGTGCCAGCAGCTTATCCAGGGACACAGATACGCAGTATTTT.

This clone was detected only a few times. J is TRBJ1-1 and V is TRBV7-2, with D tentatively TRBD1 (5 bases). The CDR3 sequence is 13 residues long. Per germline, CDR1 SGHTA and CDR2 FQGNSA. Trimming shortened V by 5 bases and J by 8 bases, and 15 bases separated the two germline ends. The CDR3 spells CASSPQTPGEAFF. The CDR3, as DNA: TGTGCCAGCAGCCCCCAAACCCCAGGGGAAGCTTTCTTT.

This clone was seen more than once but under ten times. The genes are TRBV5-6 and TRBJ2-3, with a weak D call TRBD2 (6 bases). The CDR3 runs to 15 residues. CDR1 and CDR2 from the germline V gene are SGHDT and YYEEEE. V dropped 4 bases and J dropped 1 base, with 13 bases sitting between them. The CDR3 bases are TGTGCCAGCAGCCCCGACTCGGGGGGCACAGATACGCAGTATTTT. Protein sequence: CASSPDSGGTDTQYF.

This clone was observed a handful of times. The chain has TRBV11-1 and TRBJ1-2, with 7 bases identical to TRBD1. The V gene end was trimmed by 5 bases and the J gene end by 8 bases; junction bases not matched to a gene: 11. CDR3 length: 14 residues. Looked up from germline, CDR1 is SGHAT and CDR2 is FQDESV (reference sequence). For the CDR3, the DNA is TGTGCCAGCAGCACCAGACAGGGCGTGGGAGGCTACACCTTC. It translates to CASSTRQGVGGYTF.

This clone has more than one count but fewer than ten. The rearrangement joins TRBV30 to TRBJ2-5, with TRBD2 identical over 9 bases. V gave up 0 bases and J gave up 5 bases; unmatched junction bases: 10. From germline, CDR1 is GTSNPN and CDR2 SVGIG (reference sequence). The length of the CDR3 is 16 residues. The CDR3: CAWSVGAGGWGETQYF. The CDR3 DNA is TGTGCCTGGAGTGTAGGAGCGGGGGGCTGGGGGGAGACCCAGTACTTC.

This clone was recorded a few times. CDR3 in amino acids: CAISEQGFSSGANVLTF. Written as DNA, the CDR3 is TGTGCCATCAGCGAACAGGGTTTTAGCTCTGGGGCCAACGTCCTGACTTTC. V and J are TRBV10-3 and TRBJ2-6; weak D call: TRBD1 (6 bases). This CDR3 spans 17 amino acids. CDR1 is ENHRY and CDR2 is SYGVKD in the germline V gene. V was shortened by 6 bases and J by 0 bases, with 15 bases between the two germline ends.

V usage is TRBV29-1 and J usage is TRBJ1-2; no clear D gene. V was trimmed by 4 bases and J by 4 bases, leaving 10 bases between them. This CDR3 spans 12 amino acids. Germline CDR1 reads SQVTM; CDR2 reads ANQGSEA. CDR3 region: CSVGSSAYGYTF. Here the CDR3 DNA reads TGCAGCGTTGGTAGCTCAGCCTATGGCTACACCTTC.

This clone has just a few counts. This chain links TRBV11-1 with TRBJ2-4; 7 nucleotides line up with TRBD1. Losses at the gene ends were 4 bases for V and 4 bases for J; bases not matched to a gene: 1. Germline loops: CDR1 SGHAT, CDR2 FQDESV (reference sequence). The CDR3 is 13 amino acids. DNA of the CDR3: TGTGCCAGCAGCTCGGGACAGAAAAACATTCAGTACTTC. Translating gives CASSSGQKNIQYF.

The chain employs TRBV28 and TRBJ1-1; no clear D. Germline assignment: CDR1 MDHEN and CDR2 SYDVKM. This CDR3 is 13 amino acids long. V was cut by 7 bases and J by 1 base, with 10 bases left in between. The CDR3, as DNA: TGTGCCAGCATCCGGGGAGGGAACACTGAAGCTTTCTTT. It yields the protein CASIRGGNTEAFF.